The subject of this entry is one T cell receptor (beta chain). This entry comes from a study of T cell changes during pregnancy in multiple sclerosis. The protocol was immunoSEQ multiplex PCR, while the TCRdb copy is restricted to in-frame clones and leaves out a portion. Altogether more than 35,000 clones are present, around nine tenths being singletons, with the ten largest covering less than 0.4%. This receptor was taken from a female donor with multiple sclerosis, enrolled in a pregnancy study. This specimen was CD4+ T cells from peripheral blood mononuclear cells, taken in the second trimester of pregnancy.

The DNA of the CDR3 is TGTGCCAGCAGTTTTACCCCAGGGGTTAACTATGGCTACACCTTC. Translating it yields CASSFTPGVNYGYTF. The chain is built from TRBV6-5 and TRBJ1-2; maybe TRBD1 (6 bases). Germline CDR1 MNHEY, CDR2 SVGAGI. CDR3 size: 15 residues. V was pared by 4 bases and J by 1 base, with 13 bases between.